The clone carrying this TCR beta chain came up many times. The TCRs were subjected to amplification over around 18 PCR cycles employing a constant-region primer in conjunction with a V-primer adapter. Each CDR3 protein is one row after TCRdb ran MiXCR on the reads. The profile shows approximately 47,000 distinct CDR3 sequences, approximately 12% of them singletons. Documented time point: before trial treatment. The sample comes from a study of low-dose radiotherapy and immunotherapy resistance in tumors. Study-level background: First-strand cDNA relied on TRAV- and TRBV-specific primers spanning alpha and beta chains.

The TCR originated in a female donor with ovarian cancer. The sequencing used PBMCs, collected before treatment.

The CDR3 reads CASSFLGGANTEAFF. The CDR3 DNA reads TGTGCCAGCAGCTTTTTGGGCGGGGCGAACACTGAAGCTTTCTTT. The chain combines TRBV7-9 with TRBJ1-1, with D perhaps TRBD1 (5 bases). The CDR3 covers 15 residues. The germline V gene encodes CDR1 SEHNR and CDR2 FQNEAQ (reference sequence). V was pared by 3 bases and J by 1 base, with 12 bases between.